These T cell receptor beta chains were read from a single sample in a study of cytomegalovirus exposure and HLA in healthy donors. The data were produced by immunoSEQ multiplex PCR, yet TCRdb's version contains in-frame clones alone and is incomplete. The data show 90,000 to 110,000 clones, roughly 76% seen once. Source material: PBMCs. Receptor source: a woman in her forties or fifties in good health and CMV-seropositive. The CDR3 runs from the conserved cysteine through the conserved F or W. The order of the fields is clone size, D gene, V gene, J gene, CDR3 DNA, CDR3 protein. The D gene is left open where the match is weak. Where a row states a size, it is once, few, many or the class of an expanded clone; other rows omit it.

clone size: .; D gene: TRBD1; V gene: TRBV7-9; J gene: TRBJ2-1; CDR3 DNA: TGTTCCAGCAGCTTAGGGACAGGGGCCTACAATGAGCAGTTCTTC; CDR3 protein: CSSSLGTGAYNEQFF
clone size: .; D gene: .; V gene: TRBV7-2; J gene: TRBJ2-3; CDR3 DNA: TGTGCCAGCAGCTTAGACGGGAGTGGGACAGATACGCAGTATTTT; CDR3 protein: CASSLDGSGTDTQYF
clone size: .; D gene: TRBD2; V gene: TRBV27; J gene: TRBJ2-5; CDR3 DNA: TGTGCCAGCAGTCCCCTAGCGGGAGGCTCCCACGAGACCCAGTACTTC; CDR3 protein: CASSPLAGGSHETQYF
clone size: .; D gene: TRBD1; V gene: TRBV2; J gene: TRBJ1-1; CDR3 DNA: TGTGCCAGCAGCCGGACAGGGGGCGTTGGGATGAACACTGAAGCTTTCTTT; CDR3 protein: CASSRTGGVGMNTEAFF
clone size: few; D gene: .; V gene: TRBV6-6; J gene: TRBJ1-1; CDR3 DNA: TGTGCCAGCAGACGAACTGAGAACACTGAAGCTTTCTTT; CDR3 protein: CASRRTENTEAFF
clone size: .; D gene: .; V gene: TRBV10-3; J gene: TRBJ1-1; CDR3 DNA: TGTGCCATCAGGGGCCCTCAGGAATCTGAAGCTTTCTTT; CDR3 protein: CAIRGPQESEAFF
clone size: .; D gene: .; V gene: TRBV18; J gene: TRBJ2-1; CDR3 DNA: TGTGCCAGCTCACCGCCCGAGGGGGGGCCATGGAAGTTCTTC; CDR3 protein: CASSPPEGGPWKFF
clone size: .; D gene: .; V gene: TRBV2; J gene: TRBJ1-2; CDR3 DNA: TGTGCCAGCAGGTGGGGCCGACCCGGGAACTATGGCTACACCTTC; CDR3 protein: CASRWGRPGNYGYTF
clone size: .; D gene: TRBD1; V gene: TRBV19; J gene: TRBJ2-2; CDR3 DNA: TGTGCCAGTAGTATGCGAAGGGGGCTGGGCGGGGAGCTGTTTTTT; CDR3 protein: CASSMRRGLGGELFF
clone size: few; D gene: TRBD1; V gene: TRBV29-1; J gene: TRBJ2-3; CDR3 DNA: TGCAGCGTTGAGTCGGGACAGAAAGCAGATACGCAGTATTTT; CDR3 protein: CSVESGQKADTQYF
clone size: .; D gene: .; V gene: TRBV7-8; J gene: TRBJ2-5; CDR3 DNA: TGTGCCAGCAGCGTACAGGTCTACCAAGAGACCCAGTACTTC; CDR3 protein: CASSVQVYQETQYF
clone size: .; D gene: TRBD1; V gene: TRBV6-6; J gene: TRBJ2-5; CDR3 DNA: TGTGCCAGCAGAAAGGGACAGCAAGAGACCCAGTACTTC; CDR3 protein: CASRKGQQETQYF
clone size: .; D gene: TRBD1; V gene: TRBV4-3; J gene: TRBJ2-1; CDR3 DNA: TGCGCCAGCAGCCAAGATCGGGGACAGGGTAGAATGTTCTTC; CDR3 protein: CASSQDRGQGRMFF
clone size: .; D gene: TRBD2; V gene: TRBV2; J gene: TRBJ2-4; CDR3 DNA: TGTGCCAGCAGTCCTCGACTAGCGGGAGGGCCTAGAACCAAAAACATTCAGTACTTC; CDR3 protein: CASSPRLAGGPRTKNIQYF
clone size: few; D gene: .; V gene: TRBV11-3; J gene: TRBJ2-3; CDR3 DNA: TGTGCCAGCAGCTTAGGGACTATCACAGATACGCAGTATTTT; CDR3 protein: CASSLGTITDTQYF
clone size: .; D gene: TRBD1; V gene: TRBV4-1; J gene: TRBJ1-4; CDR3 DNA: TGCGCCAGCAGTCCGGGACAGGGACACGAAAAACTGTTTTTT; CDR3 protein: CASSPGQGHEKLFF
clone size: .; D gene: TRBD2; V gene: TRBV18; J gene: TRBJ2-7; CDR3 DNA: TGTGCCAGCTCACCAGGGACTAGCGGGGGTCAAGAGCAGTACTTC; CDR3 protein: CASSPGTSGGQEQYF
clone size: .; D gene: TRBD1; V gene: TRBV19; J gene: TRBJ1-6; CDR3 DNA: TGTGCCAGTAGACGAGGGACAGGCGTTAATTCACCCCTCCACTTT; CDR3 protein: CASRRGTGVNSPLHF
clone size: .; D gene: TRBD1; V gene: TRBV2; J gene: TRBJ2-5; CDR3 DNA: TGTGCCAGCAGGGGACAGCCGGCCCAAGAGACCCAGTACTTC; CDR3 protein: CASRGQPAQETQYF
clone size: .; D gene: .; V gene: TRBV7-2; J gene: TRBJ2-3; CDR3 DNA: TGTGCCAGCAGCTTAGGAGGTACGCAGTATTTT; CDR3 protein: CASSLGGTQYF
clone size: .; D gene: .; V gene: TRBV21-1; J gene: TRBJ2-3; CDR3 DNA: TGTGCCAGCTCAAGAGAGACTAGCGGGGGGACAGATACGCAGTATTTT; CDR3 protein: CASSRETSGGTDTQYF
clone size: few; D gene: .; V gene: TRBV5-1; J gene: TRBJ1-1; CDR3 DNA: TGCGCCAGCAGCTTGGTGGGCAGTACTGAAGCTTTCTTT; CDR3 protein: CASSLVGSTEAFF
clone size: .; D gene: TRBD1; V gene: TRBV5-5; J gene: TRBJ1-2; CDR3 DNA: TGTGCCAGCAGCTTTCAGGGGGGCTATGGCTACACCTTC; CDR3 protein: CASSFQGGYGYTF
clone size: .; D gene: TRBD1; V gene: TRBV2; J gene: TRBJ1-1; CDR3 DNA: TGTGCCAGCAGCGGACAGGGAAGCACTGAAGCTTTCTTT; CDR3 protein: CASSGQGSTEAFF
clone size: .; D gene: .; V gene: TRBV13; J gene: TRBJ1-3; CDR3 DNA: TGTGCCAGCAGCTTAGGCAGGGTAATTGGAAACACCATATATTTT; CDR3 protein: CASSLGRVIGNTIYF
clone size: .; D gene: .; V gene: TRBV6-6; J gene: TRBJ2-7; CDR3 DNA: TGTGCCAGCAGTTACAGGGCGGGGAGCGGATCCTACGAGCAGTACTTC; CDR3 protein: CASSYRAGSGSYEQYF
clone size: once; D gene: .; V gene: TRBV19; J gene: TRBJ2-6; CDR3 DNA: TGTGCCAGTAGTATAGAGGGTTCAGGGGCTGGGGCCAACGGCCTGACTTTC; CDR3 protein: CASSIEGSGAGANGLTF
clone size: once; D gene: TRBD2; V gene: TRBV11-2; J gene: TRBJ2-1; CDR3 DNA: TGTGCCAGCAGCTTAGTTCAGCGGGGGGCCCGGGGCGGGGGGCAGTTCTTC; CDR3 protein: CASSLVQRGARGGGQFF
clone size: .; D gene: TRBD1; V gene: TRBV6-5; J gene: TRBJ1-5; CDR3 DNA: TGTGCCAGCAGCCCAGGGGGGCCAGGTCAGCCCCAGCATTTT; CDR3 protein: CASSPGGPGQPQHF
clone size: .; D gene: TRBD1; V gene: TRBV9; J gene: TRBJ2-1; CDR3 DNA: TGTGCCAGCAGCCCGTCCAGGACAGGGTGGAATGAGCAGTTCTTC; CDR3 protein: CASSPSRTGWNEQFF
clone size: .; D gene: .; V gene: TRBV7-2; J gene: TRBJ2-1; CDR3 DNA: TGTGCCAGCAGCCCAAGGAGCTCCTACAATGAGCAGTTCTTC; CDR3 protein: CASSPRSSYNEQFF
clone size: .; D gene: TRBD1; V gene: TRBV29-1; J gene: TRBJ2-1; CDR3 DNA: TGCAGCGTTGAAGATCCCAGGGGGAATCTAAATGAGCAGTTCTTC; CDR3 protein: CSVEDPRGNLNEQFF
clone size: .; D gene: .; V gene: TRBV18; J gene: TRBJ1-5; CDR3 DNA: TGTGCCAGCTCACCATTCAGTGATCAGCCCCAGCATTTT; CDR3 protein: CASSPFSDQPQHF
clone size: .; D gene: .; V gene: TRBV27; J gene: TRBJ1-6; CDR3 DNA: TGTGCCAGCAGCTTGAGGCCCCGGGACAAAAGGGACCTCCACTTT; CDR3 protein: CASSLRPRDKRDLHF
clone size: .; D gene: .; V gene: TRBV7-9; J gene: TRBJ1-1; CDR3 DNA: TGTGCCAGCAGGGAGGCGTTGCGAGACTTTGGTACTGAAGCTTTCTTT; CDR3 protein: CASREALRDFGTEAFF
clone size: .; D gene: TRBD2; V gene: TRBV11-1; J gene: TRBJ2-7; CDR3 DNA: TGTGCCAGCAGCTTAGGGCTAGCGGGAGGAACTTACGAGCAGTACTTC; CDR3 protein: CASSLGLAGGTYEQYF
clone size: .; D gene: .; V gene: TRBV7-2; J gene: TRBJ2-5; CDR3 DNA: TGTGCCAGCAGCGCTGTGACGGGCCGGGAGGAGACCCAGTACTTC; CDR3 protein: CASSAVTGREETQYF
clone size: .; D gene: TRBD2; V gene: TRBV2; J gene: TRBJ2-2; CDR3 DNA: TGTGCCAGCAGTGGGACTAGCGGGAGTCCCGGGGAGCTGTTTTTT; CDR3 protein: CASSGTSGSPGELFF
clone size: .; D gene: .; V gene: TRBV7-2; J gene: TRBJ1-5; CDR3 DNA: TGTGCCAGCAGCGCCCGCACACAACGGCCCCAGCATTTT; CDR3 protein: CASSARTQRPQHF
clone size: .; D gene: .; V gene: TRBV2; J gene: TRBJ2-2; CDR3 DNA: TGTGCCAGCAGTGAGGCCGGGTCGAACACCGGGGAGCTGTTTTTT; CDR3 protein: CASSEAGSNTGELFF
clone size: few; D gene: TRBD2; V gene: TRBV7-2; J gene: TRBJ2-1; CDR3 DNA: TGTGCCAGCAGCTTAGAGGGGGCTAGCGGGAGGCATGAGCAGTTCTTC; CDR3 protein: CASSLEGASGRHEQFF
clone size: once; D gene: .; V gene: TRBV2; J gene: TRBJ2-1; CDR3 DNA: TGTGCCAGCAGCGCCCTAGCGACCGATGAGCAGTTCTTC; CDR3 protein: CASSALATDEQFF
clone size: .; D gene: .; V gene: TRBV10-3; J gene: TRBJ2-1; CDR3 DNA: TGTGCCATCAGTGCACCGATCCCAGCGAAGGTCCCCTACAATGAGCAGTTCTTC; CDR3 protein: CAISAPIPAKVPYNEQFF
clone size: .; D gene: TRBD1; V gene: TRBV7-2; J gene: TRBJ2-7; CDR3 DNA: TGTGCCAGCAGCACAGGACAGGGGGCGTTGGGCGAGCAGTACTTC; CDR3 protein: CASSTGQGALGEQYF
clone size: .; D gene: TRBD2; V gene: TRBV5-1; J gene: TRBJ2-3; CDR3 DNA: TGCGCCAGCAGAGCGGGAGTCGGCACAGATACGCAGTATTTT; CDR3 protein: CASRAGVGTDTQYF
clone size: .; D gene: .; V gene: TRBV2; J gene: TRBJ2-1; CDR3 DNA: TGTGCCAGCAGGGCCTGGGACTCCACCAATGAGCAGTTCTTC; CDR3 protein: CASRAWDSTNEQFF
clone size: .; D gene: .; V gene: TRBV4-2; J gene: TRBJ2-7; CDR3 DNA: TGTGCCAGCAGCCAAGTCGGGACACCCTACGAGCAGTACTTC; CDR3 protein: CASSQVGTPYEQYF
clone size: .; D gene: TRBD1; V gene: TRBV7-9; J gene: TRBJ2-7; CDR3 DNA: TGTGCCAGCAGCTTAAAACAGGGGGCTTCCTACGAGCAGTACTTC; CDR3 protein: CASSLKQGASYEQYF
clone size: .; D gene: .; V gene: TRBV7-8; J gene: TRBJ1-1; CDR3 DNA: TGTGCCAGCAGCCTGCTCGGGGGATTGGGCACTGAAGCTTTCTTT; CDR3 protein: CASSLLGGLGTEAFF
clone size: once; D gene: .; V gene: TRBV7-3; J gene: TRBJ2-1; CDR3 DNA: TGTGCCAGCAGTCGCGGACTCCACAACAATGAGCAGTTCTTC; CDR3 protein: CASSRGLHNNEQFF
clone size: once; D gene: TRBD2; V gene: TRBV7-9; J gene: TRBJ2-7; CDR3 DNA: TGTGCCAGCAGCTGGGGGGGCGAGCAGTACTTC; CDR3 protein: CASSWGGEQYF
clone size: .; D gene: .; V gene: TRBV4-1; J gene: TRBJ1-6; CDR3 DNA: TGCGCCAGCAGCCAAGAGGGGGGAAGCTCCTATAATTCACCCCTCCACTTT; CDR3 protein: CASSQEGGSSYNSPLHF
clone size: .; D gene: TRBD1; V gene: TRBV7-2; J gene: TRBJ2-1; CDR3 DNA: TGTGCCAGCAGGGGACAGTACAATGAGCAGTTCTTC; CDR3 protein: CASRGQYNEQFF
clone size: few; D gene: .; V gene: TRBV11-2; J gene: TRBJ1-2; CDR3 DNA: TGTGCCAGCAGCTTAGGGGCCCTTAACTATGGCTACACCTTC; CDR3 protein: CASSLGALNYGYTF
clone size: .; D gene: .; V gene: TRBV4-1; J gene: TRBJ1-2; CDR3 DNA: TGCGCCAGCAGCCAGGAGACAGCTAACTATGGCTACACCTTC; CDR3 protein: CASSQETANYGYTF